This is a list of T cell receptor beta chains from one sample in a study of neurological immune-mediated disorders. From the 5' RACE reads, TCRdb called clonotypes with MiXCR, one entry per CDR3 protein. This sample yields 30,000 or so distinct CDR3 sequences, of which roughly 15% are seen a single time; less than 35% belongs to the top ten. Sequencing was performed on PBMCs. These receptor sequences come from a man between 70 and 80 years old in good health. Both conserved end residues are part of each CDR3. Each record gives: J gene, clone size, V gene, D gene, CDR3 protein, CDR3 DNA. A D gene is named only where the DNA matches it firmly. A clone size is listed for some rows: how often the clone was seen (once, few, many), or a class if it is expanded.

>TRBJ2-7|many|TRBV7-9|.
CASSLGRQEQYF
TGTGCCAGCAGCTTAGGGCGTCAGGAGCAGTACTTC
>TRBJ1-3|many|TRBV11-2|TRBD1
CASSLHGQGRGNTIYF
TGTGCCAGCAGCTTACATGGACAGGGGAGAGGAAACACCATATATTTT
>TRBJ1-1|many|TRBV6-6|TRBD1
CASSQTGLEDTEAFF
TGTGCCAGCAGTCAGACAGGGTTGGAGGACACTGAAGCTTTCTTT
>TRBJ2-3|once|TRBV7-8|.
CASSLLSPDTQYF
TGTGCCAGCAGCTTGCTCTCTCCAGATACGCAGTATTTT
>TRBJ2-2|many|TRBV20-1|TRBD1
CSAHDRGKAGELFF
TGCAGTGCTCATGACAGGGGGAAAGCCGGGGAGCTGTTTTTT
>TRBJ2-7|many|TRBV4-3|TRBD1
CASSRSIGTGKAYEQYF
TGCGCCAGCAGCCGATCAATCGGGACAGGGAAAGCCTACGAGCAGTACTTC
>TRBJ1-1|many|TRBV29-1|.
CSVAAGWGMNTEAFF
TGCAGCGTTGCAGCAGGGTGGGGTATGAACACTGAAGCTTTCTTT
>TRBJ1-5|many|TRBV12-3/TRBV12-4|TRBD1
CASSWTGSHQPQHF
TGTGCCAGCAGTTGGACAGGGTCCCATCAGCCCCAGCATTTT
>TRBJ1-4|medium-sized|TRBV4-1|TRBD1
CASSLSSGQGDEKLFF
TGCGCCAGCAGCCTATCCTCGGGACAGGGGGATGAAAAACTGTTTTTT
>TRBJ1-3|many|TRBV29-1|.
CSAAYPPNGNTIYF
TGCAGCGCTGCGTACCCCCCGAATGGAAACACCATATATTTT
>TRBJ2-1|many|TRBV5-1|TRBD2
CASSPEGLAGRSYNEQFF
TGCGCCAGCAGCCCGGAGGGGCTAGCGGGGCGCTCCTACAATGAGCAGTTCTTC
>TRBJ1-1|many|TRBV7-3|.
CASSFKVNTEAFF
TGTGCCAGCAGCTTTAAAGTTAACACTGAAGCTTTCTTT
>TRBJ2-2|many|TRBV11-3|.
CASSLDFAGTGELFF
TGTGCCAGCAGCTTAGATTTCGCAGGAACCGGGGAGCTGTTTTTT
>TRBJ2-1|many|TRBV5-1|.
CASSPDSSSYNEQFF
TGCGCCAGCAGTCCGGACTCGAGCTCCTACAATGAGCAGTTCTTC
>TRBJ2-1|many|TRBV5-1|.
CASRTRTGTPNNEQFF
TGCGCCAGCAGAACCAGAACCGGGACACCTAACAATGAGCAGTTCTTC
>TRBJ2-1|many|TRBV4-2|.
CASSQDLLLGYNEQFF
TGTGCCAGCAGCCAAGATCTTCTACTCGGGTACAATGAGCAGTTCTTC
>TRBJ1-1|many|TRBV24-1|TRBD1
CATSDSDRAKAFF
TGTGCCACCAGTGACTCGGACAGGGCCAAGGCTTTCTTT
>TRBJ2-1|many|TRBV15|TRBD1
CATSSLNRDRSDEQFF
TGTGCCACCAGCAGCTTGAACCGGGACAGGTCGGATGAGCAGTTCTTC
>TRBJ2-3|.|TRBV7-8|.
CASSLARGLMDTQYF
TGTGCCAGCAGCTTAGCACGGGGGCTAATGGATACGCAGTATTTT
>TRBJ1-2|many|TRBV12-5|TRBD1
CASGLERAGGGYTF
TGTGCTAGTGGTTTGGAGCGAGCAGGGGGTGGCTACACCTTC
>TRBJ2-7|once|TRBV20-1|.
CSARWDGGYEQYF
TGCAGTGCCAGATGGGACGGGGGCTACGAGCAGTACTTC
>TRBJ2-2|.|TRBV5-4|.
CASSLNPWTENTRELFF
TGTGCCAGCAGCTTAAACCCCTGGACAGAGAACACCAGGGAGCTGTTTTTT
>TRBJ2-3|many|TRBV10-3|.
CAISWALESTDTQYF
TGTGCCATCAGTTGGGCTCTGGAGAGCACAGATACGCAGTATTTT
>TRBJ1-2|.|TRBV2|.
CASRRSGDYGYTF
TGTGCCAGCAGGCGATCAGGGGACTATGGCTACACCTTC
>TRBJ2-7|few|TRBV6-2/TRBV6-3|TRBD2
CASSSQRGLSYEQYF
TGTGCCAGCAGTTCGCAGCGGGGGCTCTCCTACGAGCAGTACTTC
>TRBJ2-3|many|TRBV5-1|.
CASSKQLASAGDTQYF
TGCGCCAGCAGCAAACAACTAGCATCCGCGGGTGATACGCAGTATTTT
>TRBJ1-1|many|TRBV29-1|.
CSAASGPNTEAFF
TGCAGCGCCGCCTCAGGACCGAACACTGAAGCTTTCTTT
>TRBJ2-5|many|TRBV2|.
CASSEGAFQETQYF
TGTGCCAGCAGTGAAGGTGCCTTCCAAGAGACCCAGTACTTC
>TRBJ2-7|many|TRBV5-6|TRBD1
CASSPVDRAYEQYF
TGTGCCAGCAGCCCCGTAGACAGGGCCTACGAGCAGTACTTC
>TRBJ2-5|many|TRBV3-1|TRBD2
CASSQAGGAPLAQYF
TGTGCCAGCAGCCAGGCGGGAGGCGCCCCATTGGCCCAGTACTTC
>TRBJ2-7|many|TRBV7-2|.
CASSKGIGSYEQYF
TGTGCCAGCTCGAAGGGAATCGGCTCCTACGAGCAGTACTTC
>TRBJ1-3|many|TRBV7-9|.
CASSLLGSDTIYF
TGTGCCAGCAGCCTACTGGGGTCCGACACCATATATTTT
>TRBJ2-7|many|TRBV20-1|.
CSASLDRYEQYF
TGCAGTGCTAGCTTAGACAGATACGAGCAGTACTTC
>TRBJ1-6|many|TRBV5-1|.
CASSLGKTYNSPLHF
TGCGCCAGCAGCTTGGGTAAAACGTATAATTCACCCCTCCACTTT
>TRBJ2-1|.|TRBV9|TRBD2
CASSPSGGGREQFF
TGTGCCAGCAGTCCCAGCGGGGGGGGGCGTGAGCAGTTCTTC
>TRBJ1-1|many|TRBV20-1|TRBD1
CSARSGGEIEAFF
TGCAGTGCTAGGTCAGGGGGCGAAATAGAAGCTTTCTTT
>TRBJ2-7|many|TRBV7-2|TRBD2
CASSSRGATAYEQYF
TGTGCCAGCAGCTCGCGGGGGGCGACCGCCTACGAGCAGTACTTC
>TRBJ1-3|.|TRBV28|.
CASSLSWTLTVVASAGNTIYF
TGTGCCAGCAGTTTATCCTGGACCCTAACCGTCGTGGCTAGTGCTGGAAACACCATATATTTT
>TRBJ2-2|.|TRBV6-5|.
CASSNLVVYTGELFF
TGTGCCAGCAGCAACTTGGTGGTATACACCGGGGAGCTGTTTTTT
>TRBJ2-2|many|TRBV29-1|.
CSVTGSNTGELFF
TGCAGCGTGACGGGTTCCAACACCGGGGAGCTGTTTTTT
>TRBJ2-6|many|TRBV20-1|.
CSAGPGAGGANVLTF
TGCAGTGCCGGGCCGGGGGCGGGTGGGGCCAACGTCCTGACTTTC
>TRBJ2-5|.|TRBV29-1|TRBD2
CASSVTAGAQYF
TGCGCATCCAGCGTCACGGCGGGGGCCCAGTACTTC
>TRBJ2-1|many|TRBV24-1|.
CATSGTGRGTSYNEQFF
TGTGCCACCAGTGGTACGGGTCGCGGGACAAGCTACAATGAGCAGTTCTTC
>TRBJ1-6|many|TRBV4-3|.
CASSQVKGSSYNSPLHF
TGCGCCAGCAGCCAAGTTAAGGGGAGCTCCTATAATTCACCCCTCCACTTT
>TRBJ2-2|many|TRBV5-1|TRBD2
CASSSGTSGVNTGELFF
TGCGCCAGCAGCTCCGGGACTAGCGGGGTGAACACCGGGGAGCTGTTTTTT
>TRBJ2-7|many|TRBV19|.
CASSIEQGYEQYF
TGTGCCAGTAGTATAGAACAGGGATACGAGCAGTACTTC
>TRBJ2-1|many|TRBV27|TRBD1
CASSQQGAVEQFF
TGTGCCAGCAGTCAACAGGGGGCTGTTGAGCAGTTCTTC
>TRBJ2-5|many|TRBV10-3|TRBD1
CAISEGQGETQYF
TGTGCCATCAGTGAGGGACAGGGTGAGACCCAGTACTTC
>TRBJ1-2|medium-sized|TRBV7-2|.
CASSLGGAKDYGYTF
TGTGCCAGCAGCTTAGGGGGGGCTAAGGACTATGGCTACACCTTC
>TRBJ1-2|many|TRBV5-6|.
CASSLIDRTYGYTF
TGTGCCAGCAGCTTGATAGACAGGACCTATGGCTACACCTTC
>TRBJ2-2|many|TRBV19|TRBD2
CASSIGLAGFTGELFF
TGTGCCAGTAGTATTGGACTAGCGGGTTTCACCGGGGAGCTGTTTTTT
>TRBJ2-7|many|TRBV20-1|.
CSARDLGARGEQYF
TGCAGTGCTAGAGATTTAGGGGCGCGCGGCGAGCAGTACTTC
>TRBJ2-7|.|TRBV5-1|.
CASSWAQGEQYF
TGCGCCAGCAGCTGGGCCCAAGGCGAGCAGTACTTC
>TRBJ2-3|many|TRBV6-2/TRBV6-3|TRBD2
CASRPLAGGPDTQYF
TGTGCCAGCAGGCCTCTAGCGGGGGGACCAGATACGCAGTATTTT
>TRBJ1-6|many|TRBV20-1|.
CSASNQSNSPLHF
TGCAGTGCTAGTAACCAGTCGAATTCACCCCTCCACTTT